The clone carrying this T cell receptor (beta chain) was observed a single time. What it binds is not known. The data were obtained in a study of cytomegalovirus exposure and HLA in healthy donors. The wider study: Earlier sequencing of about 200 million T cells yielded approximately 120 million unique TCR beta sequences. There were tens of millions of unique TCRs (from HLA-typed donors) in an early data release. Study-level results: According to reports, the classifier identified cytomegalovirus status with high specificity and sensitivity.

Germline CDR1 and CDR2: LGHNA and YSLEER. The CDR3 loop spans 15 amino acids. V lost 1 base to trimming and J lost 5 bases; unmatched junction nucleotides: 6. This PCR relied on a set of 60 Vbeta primers and 13 Jbeta primers. TCRdb keeps only in-frame clones here, not all; method: immunoSEQ multiplex PCR. The profile covers 150,000 to 200,000 clones, with more than 75% appearing a single time and 1.5% taken by the ten largest. V gene TRBV4-3 combines with J gene TRBJ2-5, with 8 bases lining up with TRBD2. The sequence derives from a middle-aged man in good health and CMV-seronegative. Sequencing was carried out using PBMCs. The DNA of the CDR3 is TGCGCCAGCAGCCAAGGGACTAGCAGGAGGGAGACCCAGTACTTC. As protein: CASSQGTSRRETQYF.